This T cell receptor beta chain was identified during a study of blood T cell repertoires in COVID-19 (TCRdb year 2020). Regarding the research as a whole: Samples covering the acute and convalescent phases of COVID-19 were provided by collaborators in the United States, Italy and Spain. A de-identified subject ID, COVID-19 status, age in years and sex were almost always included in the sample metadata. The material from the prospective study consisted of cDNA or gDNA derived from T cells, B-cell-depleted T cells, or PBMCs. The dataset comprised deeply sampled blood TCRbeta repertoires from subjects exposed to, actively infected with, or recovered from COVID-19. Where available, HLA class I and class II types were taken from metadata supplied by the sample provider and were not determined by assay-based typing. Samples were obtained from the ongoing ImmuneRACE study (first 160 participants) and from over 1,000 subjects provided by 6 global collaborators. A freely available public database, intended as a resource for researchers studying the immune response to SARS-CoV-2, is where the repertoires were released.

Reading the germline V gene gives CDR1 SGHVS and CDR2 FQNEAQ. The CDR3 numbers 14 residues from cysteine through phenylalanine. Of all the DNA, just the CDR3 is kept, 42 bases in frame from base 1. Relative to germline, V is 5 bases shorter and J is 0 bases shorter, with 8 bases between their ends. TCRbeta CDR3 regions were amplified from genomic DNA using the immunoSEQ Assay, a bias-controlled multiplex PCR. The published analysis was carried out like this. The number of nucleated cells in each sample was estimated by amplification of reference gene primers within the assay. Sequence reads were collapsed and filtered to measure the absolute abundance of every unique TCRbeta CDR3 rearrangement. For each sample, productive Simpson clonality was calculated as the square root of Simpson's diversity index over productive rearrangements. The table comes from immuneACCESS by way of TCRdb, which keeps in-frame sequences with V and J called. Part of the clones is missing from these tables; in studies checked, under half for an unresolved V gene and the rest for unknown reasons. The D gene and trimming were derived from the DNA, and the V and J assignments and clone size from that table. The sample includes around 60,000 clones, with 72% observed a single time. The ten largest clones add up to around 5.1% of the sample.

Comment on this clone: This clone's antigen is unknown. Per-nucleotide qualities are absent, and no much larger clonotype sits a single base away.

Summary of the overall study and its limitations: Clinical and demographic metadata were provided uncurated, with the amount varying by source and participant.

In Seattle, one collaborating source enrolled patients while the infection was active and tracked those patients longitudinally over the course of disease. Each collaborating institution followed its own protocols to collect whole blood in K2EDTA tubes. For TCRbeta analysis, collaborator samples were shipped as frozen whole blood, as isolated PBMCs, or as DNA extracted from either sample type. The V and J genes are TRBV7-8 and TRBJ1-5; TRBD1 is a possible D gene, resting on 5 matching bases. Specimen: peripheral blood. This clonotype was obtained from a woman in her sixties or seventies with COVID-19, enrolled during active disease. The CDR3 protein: CASSLGASNQPQHF. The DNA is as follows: TGTGCCAGCAGCCTAGGGGCTAGCAATCAGCCCCAGCATTTT. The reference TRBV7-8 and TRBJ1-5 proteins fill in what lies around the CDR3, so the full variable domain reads GAGVSQSPRYKVAKRGQDVALRCDPISGHVSLFWYQQALGQGPEFLTYFQNEAQLDKSGLPSDRFFAERPEGSVSTLKIQRTQQEDSAVYLCASSLGASNQPQHFGDGTRLSIL.